The 31 T cell receptor beta chains below all came from one sample that was sequenced in a study of T cell responses to AZD1222 COVID-19 vaccine (dated by TCRdb to the early 2020s). What this sample's time point label stands for: baseline before first vaccination. The treatment or condition label, as the study defines it: meningococcal conjugate vaccine given as trial control. The library was built by means of the immunoSEQ multiplex PCR assay. In its TCRdb copy, this immuneACCESS table keeps in-frame sequences only and misses some clones. Where compared with another copy, unresolved V genes explain less than half of these, and the others have no known cause. The sample profile shows 120,000 to 150,000 clones; around 83% of them were found once. The biggest ten clones account for about 4% of the sample. The sample was peripheral blood, taken on day 0 of MenACWY control vaccination. These receptors came from an adult in good health.

The CDR3 region is CASSIKPGTNYGYTF. CDR3 coding DNA: TGTGCCAGCAGTATTAAGCCAGGCACTAACTATGGCTACACCTTC. The J gene is TRBJ1-2, the V gene TRBV27; D gene uncertain. V lost 5 bases and J 0 bases, leaving 13 bases between the germline ends. Germline V gene lookup returns CDR1 MNHEY and CDR2 SMNVEV (reference sequence). This CDR3 spans 15 amino acids.

The rearrangement uses TRBV5-5 and TRBJ1-2; D ambiguous. The CDR3 runs to 14 residues. Germline lookup yields CDR1 SGHKS and CDR2 YYEKEE (reference sequence). Trimming cost V 0 bases and J 2 bases, with 8 bases left between them. The CDR3 here is CASSLEAANYGYTF. DNA for the CDR3: TGTGCCAGCAGCTTGGAGGCAGCGAACTATGGCTACACCTTC.

The genes are TRBV5-6 and TRBJ1-1, with D uncertain. Germline lookup yields CDR1 SGHDT and CDR2 YYEEEE. Trimming cost V 4 bases and J 10 bases, with 20 bases left between them. The CDR3 runs to 14 residues. CDR3 protein: CASSTGVSPPGAFF. The CDR3, as DNA: TGTGCCAGCAGCACGGGAGTTTCGCCGCCTGGAGCTTTCTTT. Full variable domain (missing parts from reference TRBV5-6 and TRBJ1-1): DAGVTQSPTHLIKTRGQQVTLRCSPKSGHDTVSWYQQALGQGPQFIFQYYEEEERQRGNFPDRFSGHQFPNYSSELNVNALLLGDSALYLCASSTGVSPPGAFFGQGTRLTVV.

For the CDR3, the DNA is TGCAGCGGATCCCAAGGGAACACTGAAGCTTTCTTT. Translating gives CSGSQGNTEAFF. V and J are TRBV29-1 and TRBJ1-1; no clear D. CDR3 size: 12 residues. The ends were cut back, 7 bases at V and 1 base at J, with 10 bases in the middle. Per the germline V gene, CDR1 is SQVTM and CDR2 is ANQGSEA.

The chain employs TRBV7-2 and TRBJ1-6; D uncertain. Germline assignment: CDR1 SGHTA and CDR2 FQGNSA. The CDR3 has 14 residues. V was trimmed by 5 bases and J by 6 bases, leaving 11 bases between them. The CDR3 spells CASSPVRPNSPLHF. In DNA, the CDR3 is TGTGCCAGCAGCCCCGTCAGGCCTAATTCACCCCTCCACTTT.

The CDR3 protein is CASSPLSGYGYTF. The CDR3 bases are TGTGCCAGCAGTCCCCTGTCGGGCTATGGCTACACCTTC. The V gene is TRBV27, the J gene TRBJ1-2; D gene unclear. CDR1 and CDR2 (germline): MNHEY, SMNVEV (reference sequence). The CDR3 consists of 13 residues. V lost 5 bases and J lost 4, with 11 bases in between.

This chain joins TRBV6-2 or TRBV6-3 and TRBJ2-5; D call uncertain. V lost 0 bases and J lost 5, with 10 bases in between. Per the germline V gene, CDR1 is MNHEY and CDR2 is SVGEGT. The CDR3 extends over 14 amino acids. The CDR3 DNA reads as TGTGCCAGCAGTTACTCGATACATGGGGAGACCCAGTACTTC. Encoded protein: CASSYSIHGETQYF.

The V call is TRBV5-1, the J call TRBJ2-1, with D maybe TRBD1 (5 bases). Germline lookup yields CDR1 SGHRS and CDR2 YFSETQ. This CDR3 contains 15 residues. V shed 0 bases and J shed 0 bases, with 7 bases lying between them. CDR3 nucleotide sequence: TGCGCCAGCAGCTTGGGACAGAACTCCTACAATGAGCAGTTCTTC. It translates to CASSLGQNSYNEQFF.

This CDR3 is CASSSGRHSPLHF. DNA for the CDR3: TGTGCCAGCAGTTCAGGGAGGCATTCACCCCTCCACTTT. The rearrangement links TRBV6-5 to TRBJ1-6; a possible D gene is TRBD1 (5 bases). Germline lookup yields CDR1 MNHEY and CDR2 SVGAGI. The CDR3 is 13 amino acids. V lost 4 bases to trimming and J lost 8 bases, with 9 bases between them.

The chain's CDR3 is CASSRTASWYF. In nucleotides, the CDR3 is TGTGCCAGCAGCCGGACAGCCTCCTGGTACTTC. V is TRBV6-5 and J is TRBJ2-5, with D perhaps TRBD1 (6 bases). The CDR3 is 11 amino acids. From germline, CDR1 is MNHEY and CDR2 SVGAGI. With 6 bases removed from V and 13 bases from J, the gap between germline ends came to 15 bases.

In this sample, this clone turned up once. The chain has TRBV5-6 and TRBJ2-2; unclear D gene. Trimming cost V 1 base and J 4 bases, with 11 bases left between them. CDR3 size: 15 residues. Germline CDR1 SGHDT, CDR2 YYEEEE. The CDR3 region has the DNA TGTGCCAGCAGCTTGTTCAGGAAGGGCACCGGGGAGCTGTTTTTT. The encoded protein is CASSLFRKGTGELFF.

The chain employs TRBV19 and TRBJ2-5; 12 nucleotides agree with TRBD2. The CDR3 is 16 amino acids. J lost 1 base, V lost 4 bases, and 4 bases had no gene match. CDR1 LNHDA and CDR2 SQIVND come from the germline V gene (reference sequence). The CDR3: CASSTTSGGFQETQYF. CDR3 coding DNA: TGTGCCAGTAGTACTACTAGCGGGGGGTTCCAAGAGACCCAGTACTTC. Complete variable domain (other parts from reference TRBV19 and TRBJ2-5): DGGITQSPKYLFRKEGQNVTLSCEQNLNHDAMYWYRQDPGQGLRLIYYSQIVNDFQKGDIAEGYSVSREKKESFPLTVTSAQKNPTAFYLCASSTTSGGFQETQYFGPGTRLLVL.

This chain joins TRBV15 and TRBJ1-5; the D gene is possibly TRBD1 (5 bases). The CDR3 loop spans 15 amino acids. Per the germline V gene, CDR1 is LNHNV and CDR2 is YYDKDF (reference sequence). The V end lost 5 bases, the J end lost 0 bases, and 11 bases lay between the germline ends. CDR3 amino acids: CATSPFRDSNQPQHF. The CDR3 bases are TGTGCCACCAGCCCCTTCAGGGATAGCAATCAGCCCCAGCATTTT.

Concerning this clone: The sample contains more than one DNA sequence encoding this CDR3. This chain joins TRBV30 and TRBJ1-2; D is unclear. The germline CDR1 and CDR2 sequences are GTSNPN and SVGIG (reference sequence). Deletions cut 2 bases from V and 7 bases from J, with 11 bases between. CDR3 length equals 12 residues. CDR3 sequence (DNA): TGTGCCTGGAGTTTAGGTGGAGGTGGCTACACCTTC. Encoded protein: CAWSLGGGGYTF.

V usage is TRBV7-6 and J usage is TRBJ1-5; TRBD1 matches 7 bases. V dropped 0 bases and J dropped 7; count of bases not matched to a gene: 9. This CDR3 has 16 amino acids. CDR1 is SGHVS, CDR2 FNYEAQ, per germline. The CDR3 nucleotides are TGTGCCAGCAGCTTAGCGTCAGGGGGGCCGGGACAGCCCCAGCATTTT. Amino acids: CASSLASGGPGQPQHF.

The chain combines TRBV10-2 with TRBJ2-1; 9 nucleotides agree with TRBD2. V trimming: 4 bases; J trimming: 6 bases; junction bases outside the gene matches: 1. The CDR3 spans 13 residues. From germline, CDR1 is WSHSY and CDR2 SAAADI. The CDR3 is CASSGSGGNEQFF. The CDR3 bases are TGCGCCAGCAGTGGTAGCGGGGGCAATGAGCAGTTCTTC.

The rearrangement links TRBV5-1 to TRBJ2-7; D may be TRBD2 (6 bases). V lost 1 base and J lost 4, with 12 bases in between. The CDR3 consists of 14 residues. The V gene's germline CDR1 is SGHRS and CDR2 YFSETQ. CDR3 in DNA: TGCGCCAGCAGCTTGATTGGCGGGGATTACGAGCAGTACTTC. This gives the protein CASSLIGGDYEQYF.

This chain links TRBV10-3 with TRBJ2-4, with D possibly TRBD1 on 6 matching bases. In germline, CDR1 is ENHRY, CDR2 SYGVKD. Trimming cost V 2 bases and J 6 bases, with 14 bases left between them. The CDR3 covers 15 residues. CDR3 in DNA: TGTGCCATCAGTGAGGATGGGGGCGAGTTAAACATTCAGTACTTC. This codes for CAISEDGGELNIQYF.

The V and J genes are TRBV9 and TRBJ2-2, with a possible D match to TRBD2 (5 bases). Trimming left V 3 bases short and J 6 bases short, with 9 bases between. The CDR3 extends over 13 amino acids. CDR1 and CDR2 from the germline V gene are SGDLS and YYNGEE. The CDR3 loop is CASSARGPGELFF. The CDR3, as DNA: TGTGCCAGCAGCGCCCGAGGGCCCGGGGAGCTGTTTTTT.

V and J are TRBV20-1 and TRBJ2-3; no firm D call. Between the trimmed V and J ends, which lost 6 bases and 6 bases, there was a span of 10 bases. This CDR3 region has 11 residues. In germline, CDR1 is DFQATT, CDR2 SNEGSKA (reference sequence). The CDR3 DNA sequence: TGCAGTGCCCTGACACGCGATACGCAGTATTTT. This gives the protein CSALTRDTQYF.

The chain joins TRBV6-6 to TRBJ2-3, with a possible D match to TRBD2 (6 bases). Germline values: CDR1 MNHNY, CDR2 SVGAGI (reference sequence). The CDR3 sequence is 15 residues long. V dropped 2 bases and J dropped 2 bases, with 11 bases sitting between them. CDR3 nucleotide sequence: TGTGCCAGCAGTTACGTGGCGGGGACCACAGATACGCAGTATTTT. Its translation is CASSYVAGTTDTQYF.

This rearrangement joins TRBV18 to TRBJ1-2, with 7 bases aligning to TRBD1. This CDR3 has 13 amino acids. Germline V gene lookup returns CDR1 KGHSH and CDR2 LQKENI. After removal of 2 bases from V and 8 bases from J, the junction contained 5 bases not matched to a gene. CDR3 sequence: CASSPKGAGGYTF. The CDR3 nucleotides are TGTGCCAGCTCACCAAAGGGGGCAGGAGGCTACACCTTC.

This clone was observed once. This chain links TRBV7-3 with TRBJ1-3, with unresolved D. This CDR3 has 15 amino acids. The germline CDR1 and CDR2 sequences are SGHTA and FQGTGA. V lost 5 bases and J lost 3, with 14 bases in between. CDR3 amino acids: CASSGRGEGGNTIYF. CDR3 sequence (DNA): TGTGCCAGCAGCGGGCGAGGCGAGGGTGGAAACACCATATATTTT.

The J gene is TRBJ1-5, the V gene TRBV19, with D maybe TRBD1 (6 bases). Per germline, CDR1 LNHDA and CDR2 SQIVND (reference sequence). CDR3 length equals 15 residues. With 6 bases removed from V and 4 bases from J, the gap between germline ends came to 16 bases. CDR3 DNA: TGTGCCAGTAGCCTAAACCGGGACAAAAATCAGCCCCAGCATTTT. It specifies CASSLNRDKNQPQHF.

The V and J genes are TRBV7-6 and TRBJ1-4, with 12 bases identical to TRBD1. This CDR3 has 17 amino acids. The junction had 12 bases not matched to a gene; V was cut back by 5 bases and J by 8 bases. From germline, CDR1 is SGHVS and CDR2 FNYEAQ. The CDR3 reads CASSPVPGQGAREKLFF. The CDR3 DNA follows: TGTGCCAGCAGCCCCGTCCCGGGACAGGGGGCTCGCGAAAAACTGTTTTTT.

This clone has a handful of counts. The chain employs TRBV29-1 and TRBJ1-4; 7 bases are shared with TRBD1. Germline CDR1 SQVTM, CDR2 ANQGSEA. V shed 4 bases and J 7 bases; nucleotides not matched to a gene: 6. The CDR3 length is 13 residues. Here the CDR3 DNA reads TGCAGCGTTGTATGGCAGGGGGGTGAAAAACTGTTTTTT. Amino acid sequence: CSVVWQGGEKLFF.

V is TRBV11-2 and J is TRBJ2-4; 9 positions match TRBD1. Trimming at V came to 5 bases and at J to 9 bases, leaving 11 bases not matched to a gene. The CDR3 covers 15 residues. Germline CDR1 is SGHAT and CDR2 is FQNNGV. The CDR3 reads CASSPRPGTGIIQYF. The DNA of the CDR3 is TGTGCCAGCAGCCCACGTCCCGGGACAGGGATCATTCAGTACTTC.

The CDR3 nucleotides read TGTGCCAGCAGCGTATTCTACCAAGAGACCCAGTACTTC. Its protein product is CASSVFYQETQYF. The chain joins TRBV5-6 to TRBJ2-5; no clear D. Per the germline V gene, CDR1 is SGHDT and CDR2 is YYEEEE. V was pared by 4 bases and J by 0 bases, with 7 bases between. The CDR3 runs 13 residues.

There are a few counts of this clone. The genes are TRBV7-9 and TRBJ1-1; tentatively, D is TRBD1 (5 bases). Trimming pared 10 bases from V and 0 bases from J, leaving 12 bases between. Germline CDR1 reads SEHNR; CDR2 reads FQNEAQ (reference sequence). The CDR3 is made up of 13 amino acids. The CDR3 reads CATYRGMNTEAFF. For the CDR3, the DNA is TGTGCCACCTATCGGGGGATGAACACTGAAGCTTTCTTT.

This chain links TRBV19 with TRBJ2-1; 10 bases align to TRBD2. CDR3 length: 16 amino acids. With 4 bases clipped from V and 6 bases from J, the junction kept 9 bases outside the gene matches. Per germline, CDR1 LNHDA and CDR2 SQIVND (reference sequence). This CDR3 is CASSRISGGGGNEQFF. In DNA form, the CDR3 reads TGTGCCAGTAGTAGGATAAGCGGGGGGGGCGGCAATGAGCAGTTCTTC.

The rearrangement links TRBV28 to TRBJ2-5; TRBD1 matches at 9 bases. This CDR3 is 13 amino acids long. V was clipped by 8 bases and J by 6 bases; unmatched bases: 7. Germline CDR1 reads MDHEN; CDR2 reads SYDVKM. The CDR3 loop is CASGDRGTQTQYF. In DNA form, the CDR3 reads TGTGCCAGCGGAGACAGGGGGACGCAGACCCAGTACTTC.